This T cell receptor beta chain was obtained from a study of T cells in Graves' hyperthyroidism and ophthalmopathy. The TCR beta CDR3 regions underwent amplification using RNA transcripts as the source. The primer set for the first-round RT-PCR of the TCR CDR3 was HTBI. One entry per CDR3 protein results from TCRdb running MiXCR on the multiplex PCR reads. The sample has roughly 290,000 distinct CDR3 sequences, 10% to 15% seen once. Exclusion followed for patients with uncontrolled infection, other autoimmune disease, pregnancy or lactation. For the diagnoses, clinical symptoms, serum thyroxine and TRAb, thyroid ultrasound and orbital computed tomography were used. This clonotype appeared many times. Sequencing input: blood. This receptor was identified in a woman aged 25 to 39 with Graves' hyperthyroidism that later progressed to Graves' ophthalmopathy.

The CDR3 sequence: CAISDRGSSEAFF. CDR3 DNA sequence: TGTGCCATCAGTGACAGGGGTAGCTCTGAAGCTTTCTTT. This chain joins TRBV10-3 and TRBJ1-1; D possibly corresponds to TRBD1 (6 bases). CDR3 length: 13 residues. The V and J ends lost 3 bases and 6 bases respectively, with 11 bases between them. CDR1 is ENHRY and CDR2 is SYGVKD in the germline V gene.